The T cell receptor (beta chain) under discussion was sequenced for a study of T cell changes during pregnancy in multiple sclerosis. The CDR3 consists of 17 residues. V dropped 6 bases and J dropped 0; count of bases not matched to a gene: 4. Per germline, CDR1 MRHNA and CDR2 SNTAGT. TCRdb's copy holds only in-frame clones and misses some; the assay was immunoSEQ multiplex PCR. The sample includes about 52,000 clones, 85% to 95% of them seen just once. This receptor was identified in a female donor with multiple sclerosis, enrolled in a pregnancy study. Sequenced material: CD4+ T cells from peripheral blood mononuclear cells, taken in the third trimester of pregnancy. This rearrangement joins TRBV6-4 to TRBJ2-2, with 13 bases identical to TRBD2. The CDR3 DNA follows: TGTGCCAGCAGCCTCACTAGCGGGGGGGCGAACACCGGGGAGCTGTTTTTT. Translating it yields CASSLTSGGANTGELFF.